The 26 T cell receptor beta chains below were found in one sample sequenced in a study of blood T cells in healthy people across ages. Primers used in a second PCR of roughly 6 to 11 cycles were a sample-barcoded 5' primer and a J-beta primer mix. MiXCR, applied by TCRdb to the 5' RACE reads, yields one record per CDR3 protein. The data hold 710,000 or so distinct CDR3 sequences, with approximately 31% observed a single time. What was sequenced was blood. The receptors here all came from a woman older than 75 in good health.

CDR3 nucleotides: TGTGCCAGCAGCTTTCAAGGGGTTGAAGCTTTCTTT. This translates into CASSFQGVEAFF. V usage is TRBV5-6 and J usage is TRBJ1-1; D is perhaps TRBD1 (5 bases). The CDR3 has 12 residues. CDR1 and CDR2 from the germline V gene are SGHDT and YYEEEE. Between the trimmed V and J ends, which lost 2 bases and 7 bases, there was a span of 9 bases.

This clonotype was seen more than once but under ten times. The chain recombines TRBV5-6 with TRBJ1-6; the D gene is possibly TRBD1 (6 bases). With 4 bases removed from V and 8 bases from J, the gap between germline ends came to 19 bases. Germline V CDR1 and CDR2: SGHDT, YYEEEE. The CDR3 is 16 amino acids. CDR3 coding DNA: TGTGCCAGCAGCCCGGAGGGGGGAGCACGGTATTCACCCCTCCACTTT. This codes for CASSPEGGARYSPLHF.

This clonotype was picked up many times. The CDR3 spells CSATQGASLPQHF. The CDR3 DNA sequence: TGCAGTGCTACGCAGGGGGCTAGTCTGCCCCAGCATTTT. The chain uses TRBV20-1 and TRBJ1-5, with TRBD1 matching over 8 bases. The germline gives CDR1 DFQATT, CDR2 SNEGSKA (reference sequence). The CDR3 is 13 residues long. J was trimmed by 9 bases and V by 4 bases; bases with no gene match: 8.

Of note for this clonotype: One base away lies a much larger clone, so this may be a sequencing read error. The CDR3 DNA reads as TGCAGTGCCGGACCCGGACAGGGCCTAGTATCTGGCTACACCTTC. This translates into CSAGPGQGLVSGYTF. The rearrangement joins TRBV20-1 to TRBJ1-2, with TRBD1 matching 8 bases. There are 15 residues in the CDR3. The germline gives CDR1 DFQATT, CDR2 SNEGSKA (reference sequence). The V and J ends lost 6 bases and 7 bases, in that order; junction bases with no gene match: 16.

This clonotype was seen many times. The CDR3 protein is CSARDWVRGANEKLFF. Here the CDR3 DNA reads TGCAGTGCTAGAGATTGGGTCAGGGGGGCTAATGAAAAACTGTTTTTT. This rearrangement joins TRBV20-1 to TRBJ1-4; 7 positions agree with TRBD1. CDR3 length: 16 amino acids. The germline V gene encodes CDR1 DFQATT and CDR2 SNEGSKA (reference sequence). The V segment lost 0 bases and the J segment 3 bases; nucleotides outside the gene matches: 7.

This clonotype was counted a single time. The rearrangement uses TRBV9 and TRBJ1-3; TRBD1 matches at 7 bases. The germline CDR1 and CDR2 sequences are SGDLS and YYNGEE. The CDR3 is made up of 18 amino acids. Germline trimming cut 4 bases from V and 0 bases from J; bases unmatched to any gene: 13. Here the CDR3 reads CASSQGGRAFNSGNTIYF. The CDR3, as DNA: TGTGCCAGCAGCCAAGGGGGCAGAGCGTTCAACTCTGGAAACACCATATATTTT. Drawing the rest from reference TRBV9 and TRBJ1-3, the complete variable domain is DSGVTQTPKHLITATGQRVTLRCSPRSGDLSVYWYQQSLDQGLQFLIQYYNGEERAKGNILERFSAQQFPDLHSELNLSSLELGDSALYFCASSQGGRAFNSGNTIYFGEGSWLTVV.

This clonotype was recorded many times. The chain has TRBV20-1 and TRBJ2-7; TRBD1 agrees at 9 bases. The CDR3 sequence is 13 residues long. The germline V gene has CDR1 DFQATT and CDR2 SNEGSKA (reference sequence). V gave up 6 bases and J gave up 5 bases; unmatched junction bases: 8. For the CDR3, the DNA is TGCAGTGCCCCCAGGGACAGGGTGGACGAGCAGTACTTC. It is translated as CSAPRDRVDEQYF.

This sequence joins TRBV6-2 or TRBV6-3 and TRBJ2-7; 8 bases are shared with TRBD1. V trimming: 11 bases; J trimming: 4 bases; junction bases outside the gene matches: 7. The germline V gene encodes CDR1 MNHEY and CDR2 SVGEGT. The CDR3 covers 12 residues. In DNA, the CDR3 is TGTGCCTGCCGGGACAGGCCATACGAGCAGTACTTC. Residues: CACRDRPYEQYF.

This clonotype came up many times. The chain recombines TRBV7-2 with TRBJ1-1; 10 bases agree with TRBD1. Per germline, CDR1 SGHTA and CDR2 FQGNSA. V lost 4 bases and J lost 6; bases outside the gene matches: 8. The CDR3 sequence is 15 residues long. In DNA, the CDR3 is TGTGCCAGCAGCTCCCTGGACAGGGGGATGTCTGAAGCTTTCTTT. It specifies CASSSLDRGMSEAFF.

This clonotype was found many times. As DNA, the CDR3 is TGCAGTGCAAGACAGGGCCGGGGCTCCTACAATGAGCAGTTCTTC. Protein: CSARQGRGSYNEQFF. The gene calls are TRBV20-1 and TRBJ2-1; 7 bases fit TRBD1. After removal of 6 bases from V and 0 bases from J, the junction contained 8 bases not matched to a gene. The V gene's germline CDR1 is DFQATT and CDR2 SNEGSKA (reference sequence). The CDR3 contains 15 residues.

A remark on this clonotype: One end of the junction does not line up with germline, which may come from a read error. This chain joins TRBV12-3 or TRBV12-4 and TRBJ2-3; 9 bases agree with TRBD2. This CDR3 is 15 amino acids long. The CDR3 coding sequence is TGTGCCAGCAGTTTTTATAGCGGGGGCACAGATGCGCAGTATTTT. It is translated as CASSFYSGGTDAQYF.

The sample holds many counts of this clonotype. V gene TRBV4-2 combines with J gene TRBJ2-3; a possible D gene is TRBD2 (5 bases). V lost 4 bases and J 4 bases, leaving 12 bases between the germline ends. CDR3 size: 14 residues. CDR1 is LGHNA, CDR2 YNFKEQ, per germline. The DNA for the CDR3 is TGTGCCAGCAGCCTTGGAGGAGACTCAGATACGCAGTATTTT. The encoded protein is CASSLGGDSDTQYF.

With regard to this clonotype: The germline gene is not matched at one end of the junction; a read error may be the cause. The chain carries TRBV5-4 and TRBJ2-3; D is unresolved. The CDR3 spans 13 residues. Germline CDR1 SGHNT, CDR2 YYREEE (reference sequence). CDR3 amino acids: CASSFPSTDAQYF. The CDR3 bases are TGTGCCAGCAGCTTCCCCAGCACAGATGCGCAGTATTTT.

A word on this clonotype: This may come from a read error, since a much larger clone is one base off. This chain connects TRBV3-1 to TRBJ2-7, with 7 bases matching TRBD2. The ends lost 4 bases at V and 5 bases at J; junction bases unmatched: 8. Germline loops: CDR1 LGHDT, CDR2 YNNKEL (reference sequence). The CDR3 length is 14 residues. CDR3 sequence (DNA): TGTGCCAGCAGCCTGACTGGCGGGGGAAACGAGCAGTACTTC. Amino acid sequence: CASSLTGGGNEQYF.

This clonotype was counted ten times or more. The chain combines TRBV20-1 with TRBJ2-1, with D unclear. V lost 0 bases, J lost 8 bases, and 11 bases lay in between. The CDR3 is made up of 13 amino acids. The V gene's germline CDR1 is DFQATT and CDR2 SNEGSKA (reference sequence). The CDR3 DNA reads TGCAGTGCTAGAGATGGGAAAGGCTATGAGCAGTTCTTC. Its protein product is CSARDGKGYEQFF.

This clonotype was counted ten times or more. Written as DNA, the CDR3 is TGCAGTGCTGGGACAGGGTGGGAGGCAGATACGCAGTATTTT. This encodes CSAGTGWEADTQYF. V and J are TRBV20-1 and TRBJ2-3, with 9 nucleotides matching TRBD1. V was pared by 5 bases and J by 4 bases, with 7 bases of the junction left unmatched. The CDR3 sequence is 14 residues long. Germline V lookup: CDR1 DFQATT, CDR2 SNEGSKA (reference sequence).

This clonotype was seen just once. The rearrangement uses TRBV7-2 and TRBJ2-4, with 14 bases matching TRBD2. The better agreement between TRBJ2-7 and the DNA end casts doubt on the J call. Germline V lookup: CDR1 SGHTA, CDR2 FQGNSA. The CDR3 runs to 16 residues. The CDR3 region is CASSPPRLAGGYEQYF. In DNA form, the CDR3 reads TGTGCCAGCAGCCCACCTAGACTAGCGGGGGGGTACGAGCAGTACTTC.

The V and J genes are TRBV12-3 or TRBV12-4 and TRBJ1-6; 7 bases match TRBD1. V dropped 5 bases and J dropped 4; count of bases not matched to a gene: 11. The CDR3 totals 17 residues. CDR3 bases: TGTGCCAGCAGTGCGGGACAGCGGGGCGCTTATAATTCACCCCTCCACTTT. Its translation is CASSAGQRGAYNSPLHF.

This clonotype was observed a handful of times. This rearrangement joins TRBV5-1 to TRBJ2-5; 7 nucleotides line up with TRBD1. With V trimmed by 7 bases and J by 1 base, 10 bases remained unmatched. CDR1 is SGHRS, CDR2 YFSETQ, per germline. The CDR3 contains 15 residues. The CDR3 loop reads CASRERGLPQETQYF. Written as DNA, the CDR3 is TGCGCCAGCCGTGAAAGGGGGCTCCCCCAAGAGACCCAGTACTTC.

This clonotype was counted many times. The rearrangement links TRBV20-1 to TRBJ2-4; 8 bases match TRBD2. CDR1 is DFQATT and CDR2 is SNEGSKA in the germline V gene (reference sequence). V lost 7 bases, J lost 7 bases, and 15 bases stayed unmatched. The CDR3 is 15 residues long. The CDR3: CSVEPPGGRENIQYF. DNA of the CDR3: TGCAGTGTGGAGCCCCCGGGAGGGAGGGAGAACATTCAGTACTTC.

This clonotype turned up a few times. A much bigger clone sits one base away, suggesting this may be a read error. This chain connects TRBV20-1 to TRBJ1-4, with D possibly matching TRBD1 (5 bases). There are 14 residues in the CDR3. Germline V gene sequence: CDR1 DFQATT, CDR2 SNEGSKA (reference sequence). The CDR3 coding sequence is TGCAGTGCTGGCGAGACAGCCTTCAATGAAAAACGGTTTTTT. Its translation is CSAGETAFNEKRFF.

This clonotype appeared many times. The chain has TRBV10-3 and TRBJ2-1; 8 bases align to TRBD1. Germline V gene lookup returns CDR1 ENHRY and CDR2 SYGVKD. The V and J ends lost 7 bases and 7 bases, in that order; junction bases with no gene match: 15. The CDR3 has 16 amino acids. The CDR3 sequence is CAITQVPGTGENEQFF. The CDR3, as DNA: TGTGCCATCACCCAGGTTCCTGGGACAGGCGAAAATGAGCAGTTCTTC.

The V gene is TRBV27, the J gene TRBJ2-7; D is unresolved. CDR1 and CDR2 (germline): MNHEY, SMNVEV (reference sequence). This CDR3 spans 13 amino acids. V was cut by 3 bases and J by 0 bases, with 6 bases left in between. The DNA for the CDR3 is TGTGCCAGCAGTTTCCTCAGCTCCTACGAGCAGTACTTC. Translation: CASSFLSSYEQYF.

This clonotype has at least ten counts. The CDR3 coding sequence is TGTGCCAGCAGTTATCAGGGTGGCGAGCAGTACTTC. Protein product: CASSYQGGEQYF. The V and J genes are TRBV2 and TRBJ2-5; a weak D match, TRBD1 (5 bases). The tail of the sequence fits TRBJ2-7 better, so the J call may be wrong. CDR3 size: 12 residues. Germline CDR1 and CDR2: SNHLY and FYNNEI.

A few counts support this clonotype. A read error may be the cause here, since a much bigger clone is one base away. J is TRBJ2-5 and V is TRBV20-1, with 10 nucleotides matching TRBD2. From germline, CDR1 is DFQATT and CDR2 SNEGSKA (reference sequence). J was trimmed by 2 bases and V by 0 bases; bases with no gene match: 3. This CDR3 has 15 amino acids. This chain's CDR3 is CSAREGLARQETQYF. The CDR3 DNA sequence: TGCAGTGCTAGAGAGGGACTAGCGAGACAAGAGACCCAGTACTTC.

The rearrangement links TRBV7-9 to TRBJ2-5; 11 nucleotides agree with TRBD2. Trimming removed 5 bases from V and 5 bases from J; junction bases left unmatched: 7. The CDR3 contains 15 residues. Germline assignment: CDR1 SEHNR and CDR2 FQNEAQ (reference sequence). This chain's CDR3 is CASSITSGSGETQYF. The CDR3 coding sequence is TGTGCCAGCAGCATTACTAGCGGGAGTGGGGAGACCCAGTACTTC. Based on the CDR3 plus reference TRBV7-9 and TRBJ2-5, the full variable domain is DTGVSQNPRHKITKRGQNVTFRCDPISEHNRLYWYRQTLGQGPEFLTYFQNEAQLEKSRLLSDRFSAERPKGSFSTLEIQRTEQGDSAMYLCASSITSGSGETQYFGPGTRLLVL.